One T cell receptor beta chain is described in this entry. Which antigen it targets is not known. No clone much larger than this one lies a single base away; base qualities are absent. The entry originates in a study of blood T cell repertoires in COVID-19 (TCRdb year 2020). As for the study more broadly: Samples covering the acute and convalescent phases of COVID-19 were provided by collaborators in the United States, Italy and Spain. Deeply sampled blood TCRbeta repertoires from subjects exposed to, actively infected with, or recovered from COVID-19 were included in the dataset. A de-identified subject ID, COVID-19 status, age in years and sex were almost always included in the sample metadata. Where HLA class I and class II types were available, the types were taken from metadata supplied by the sample provider, not from assay-based typing. The samples were drawn from the first 160 participants of the ongoing ImmuneRACE study and from 950 to 1,500 subjects provided by 6 global collaborators. The material from the prospective study consisted of cDNA or gDNA derived from T cells, B-cell-depleted T cells, or PBMCs. A freely available public database, intended as a resource for researchers studying the immune response to SARS-CoV-2, is where the repertoires were released. What the authors observed across the whole study: The quantity of clinical and demographic metadata differed by source and by participant and was supplied without curation.

TCRbeta CDR3 regions were amplified from genomic DNA by means of the immunoSEQ Assay, a bias-controlled multiplex PCR. As for the original processing: Nucleated cell counts per sample were estimated from amplification of reference gene primers within the assay. To quantify the absolute abundance of each unique TCRbeta CDR3 rearrangement, sequence reads were collapsed and filtered. For each sample, productive Simpson clonality was calculated as the square root of Simpson's diversity index across productive rearrangements. TCRdb carries this immuneACCESS record with in-frame sequences only. Its versions omit some clonotypes, under half of them owing to an unresolved V gene in the studies checked, with the rest unexplained. V and J calls and clone size come straight from that table; D and trimming were deduced from the DNA. Here the sample has around 42,000 clones; about 85% occur a single time. Roughly 45% of the sample is held by the ten biggest clonotypes.

Trimming at the junction amounts to 3 bases on V and 1 base on J, and the germline ends lie 15 bases apart. From the cysteine through the phenylalanine, the CDR3 covers 16 amino acids. Only CDR3 DNA is held: 48 bases, read in frame from base 1. Taken from the germline V gene, the CDR1 and CDR2 loops are MNHNS and SASEGT. Whole blood was collected in K2EDTA tubes by collaborating institutions according to the institutions' own protocols. For TCRbeta analysis, collaborators shipped samples as frozen whole blood, isolated PBMCs, or DNA extracted from either of those sample types. The chain uses TRBV6-1 and TRBJ1-1; a confident D gene designation cannot be given. The source is an elderly woman with acute or convalescent COVID-19. Material: peripheral blood. The DNA reads TGTGCCAGCAGTGATCACACCCCCCCCGAGAACACTGAAGCTTTCTTT. This encodes CASSDHTPPENTEAFF.